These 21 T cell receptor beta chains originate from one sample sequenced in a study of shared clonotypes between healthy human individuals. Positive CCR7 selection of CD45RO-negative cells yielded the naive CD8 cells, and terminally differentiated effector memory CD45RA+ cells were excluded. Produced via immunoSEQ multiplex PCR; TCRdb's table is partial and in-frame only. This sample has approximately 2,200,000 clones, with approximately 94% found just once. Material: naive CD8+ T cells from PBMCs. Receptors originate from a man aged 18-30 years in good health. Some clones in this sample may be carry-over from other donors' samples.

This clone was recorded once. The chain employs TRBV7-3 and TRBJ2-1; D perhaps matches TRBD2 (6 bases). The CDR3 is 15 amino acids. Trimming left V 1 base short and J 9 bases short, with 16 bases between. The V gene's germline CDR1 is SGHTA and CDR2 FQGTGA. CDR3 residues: CASSLISGSRVEQFF. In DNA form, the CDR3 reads TGTGCCAGCAGCTTAATATCCGGGAGTCGGGTTGAGCAGTTCTTC.

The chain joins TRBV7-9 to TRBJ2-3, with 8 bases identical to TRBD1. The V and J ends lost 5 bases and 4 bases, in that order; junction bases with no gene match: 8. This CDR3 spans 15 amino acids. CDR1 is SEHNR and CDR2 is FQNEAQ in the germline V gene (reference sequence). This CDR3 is CASSQDRVTPDTQYF. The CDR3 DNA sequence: TGTGCCAGCAGCCAGGACAGGGTCACCCCAGATACGCAGTATTTT. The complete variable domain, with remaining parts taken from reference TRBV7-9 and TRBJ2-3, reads DTGVSQNPRHKITKRGQNVTFRCDPISEHNRLYWYRQTLGQGPEFLTYFQNEAQLEKSRLLSDRFSAERPKGSFSTLEIQRTEQGDSAMYLCASSQDRVTPDTQYFGPGTRLTVL.

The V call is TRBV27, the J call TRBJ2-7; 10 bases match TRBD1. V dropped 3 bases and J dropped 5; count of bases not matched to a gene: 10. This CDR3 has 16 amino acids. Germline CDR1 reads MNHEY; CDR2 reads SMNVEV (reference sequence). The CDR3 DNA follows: TGTGCCAGCAGTTTGCGACAGGGGGCCTTCTCTCACGAGCAGTACTTC. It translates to CASSLRQGAFSHEQYF.

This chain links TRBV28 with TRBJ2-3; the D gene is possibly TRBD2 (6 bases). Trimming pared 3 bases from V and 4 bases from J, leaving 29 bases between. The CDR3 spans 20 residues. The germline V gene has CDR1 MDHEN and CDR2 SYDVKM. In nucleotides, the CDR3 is TGTGCCAGCAGTTTTCGGCCGTACTACCTTCGTAGCGGCCGGGCAGATACGCAGTATTTT. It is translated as CASSFRPYYLRSGRADTQYF.

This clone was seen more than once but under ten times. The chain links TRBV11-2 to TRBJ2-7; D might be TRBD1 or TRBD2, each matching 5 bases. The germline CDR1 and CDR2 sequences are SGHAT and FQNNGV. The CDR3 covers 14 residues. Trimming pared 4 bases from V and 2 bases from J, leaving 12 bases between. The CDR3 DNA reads TGTGCCAGCAGCTCCAACGGGGCACCCTACGAGCAGTACTTC. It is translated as CASSSNGAPYEQYF. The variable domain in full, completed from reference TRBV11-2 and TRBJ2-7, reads EAGVAQSPRYKIIEKRQSVAFWCNPISGHATLYWYQQILGQGPKLLIQFQNNGVVDDSQLPKDRFSAERLKGVDSTLKIQPAKLEDSAVYLCASSSNGAPYEQYFGPGTRLTVT.

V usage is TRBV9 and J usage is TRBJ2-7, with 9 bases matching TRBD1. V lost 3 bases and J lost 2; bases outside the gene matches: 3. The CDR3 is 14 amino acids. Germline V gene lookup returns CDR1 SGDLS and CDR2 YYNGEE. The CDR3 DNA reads TGTGCCAGCAGCGGGGACAGGGAGACCTACGAGCAGTACTTC. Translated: CASSGDRETYEQYF.

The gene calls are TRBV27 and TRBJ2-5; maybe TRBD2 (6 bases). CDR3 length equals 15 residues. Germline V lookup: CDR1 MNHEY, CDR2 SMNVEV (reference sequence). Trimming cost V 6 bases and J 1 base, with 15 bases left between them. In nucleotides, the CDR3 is TGTGCCAGCAGGCCGATAATGGAGGGCCAAGAGACCCAGTACTTC. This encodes CASRPIMEGQETQYF.

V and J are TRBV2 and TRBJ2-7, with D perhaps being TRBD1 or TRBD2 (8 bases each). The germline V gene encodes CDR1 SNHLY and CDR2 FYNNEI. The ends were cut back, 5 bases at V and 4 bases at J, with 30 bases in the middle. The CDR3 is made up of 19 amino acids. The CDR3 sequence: CASSRTGWIAGSEEYEQYF. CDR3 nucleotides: TGTGCCAGCAGTCGGACAGGGTGGATAGCGGGAAGTGAGGAGTACGAGCAGTACTTC.

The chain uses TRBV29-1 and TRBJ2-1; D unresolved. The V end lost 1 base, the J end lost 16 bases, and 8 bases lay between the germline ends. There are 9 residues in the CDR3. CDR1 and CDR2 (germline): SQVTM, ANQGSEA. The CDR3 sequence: CSVEGPEFF. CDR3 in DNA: TGCAGCGTTGAAGGGCCTGAATTCTTC.

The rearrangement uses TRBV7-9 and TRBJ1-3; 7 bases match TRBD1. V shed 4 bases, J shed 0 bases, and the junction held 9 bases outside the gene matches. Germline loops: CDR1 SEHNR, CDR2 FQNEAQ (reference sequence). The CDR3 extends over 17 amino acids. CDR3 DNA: TGTGCCAGCAGCTCCCCCCTCGGGACAGACTCTGGAAACACCATATATTTT. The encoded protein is CASSSPLGTDSGNTIYF.

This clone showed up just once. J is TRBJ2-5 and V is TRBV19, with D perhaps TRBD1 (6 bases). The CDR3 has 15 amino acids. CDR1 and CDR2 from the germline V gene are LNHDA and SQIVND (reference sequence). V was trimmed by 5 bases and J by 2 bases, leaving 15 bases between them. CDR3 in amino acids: CASSQRTVSQETQYF. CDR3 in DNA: TGTGCCAGTAGTCAACGGACAGTATCGCAAGAGACCCAGTACTTC.

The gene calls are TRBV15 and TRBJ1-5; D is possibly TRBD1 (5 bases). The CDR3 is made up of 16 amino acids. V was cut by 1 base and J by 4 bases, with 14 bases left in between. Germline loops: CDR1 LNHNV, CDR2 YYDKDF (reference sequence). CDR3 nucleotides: TGTGCCACCAGCAGAGTCTGGGGGGAGGGAAATCAGCCCCAGCATTTT. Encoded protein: CATSRVWGEGNQPQHF.

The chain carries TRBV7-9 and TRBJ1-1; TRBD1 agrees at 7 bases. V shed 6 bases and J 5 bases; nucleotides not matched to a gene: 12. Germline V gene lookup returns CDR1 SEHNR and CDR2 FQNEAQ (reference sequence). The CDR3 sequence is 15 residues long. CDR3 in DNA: TGTGCCAGCAGTATCCGGGAGGGGGCGTCGACTGAAGCTTTCTTT. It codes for CASSIREGASTEAFF.

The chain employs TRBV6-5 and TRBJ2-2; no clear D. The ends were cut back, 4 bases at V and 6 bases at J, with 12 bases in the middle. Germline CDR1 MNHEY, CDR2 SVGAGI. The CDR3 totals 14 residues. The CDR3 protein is CASSFLLGPGELFF. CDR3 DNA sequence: TGTGCCAGCAGTTTTCTCCTCGGCCCCGGGGAGCTGTTTTTT.

The CDR3 loop reads CASSEDRLFYEQYF. The CDR3 DNA follows: TGTGCCAGCAGCGAGGACAGGCTATTCTACGAGCAGTACTTC. The gene calls are TRBV28 and TRBJ2-7; 7 bases map to TRBD1. CDR1 and CDR2 from the germline V gene are MDHEN and SYDVKM. The CDR3 length is 14 residues. Germline trimming cut 6 bases from V and 3 bases from J; bases unmatched to any gene: 8.

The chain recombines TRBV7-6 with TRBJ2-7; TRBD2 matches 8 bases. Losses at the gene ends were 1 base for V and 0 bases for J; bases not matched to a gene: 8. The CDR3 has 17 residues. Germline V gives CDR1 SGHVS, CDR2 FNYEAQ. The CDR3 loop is CASSLGPSGRSSYEQYF. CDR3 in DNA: TGTGCCAGCAGCTTAGGTCCTAGCGGGCGGAGCTCCTACGAGCAGTACTTC.

CDR3 residues: CASSPGIRETQYF. The CDR3, as DNA: TGTGCCAGCAGCCCCGGGATCAGAGAGACCCAGTACTTC. The chain employs TRBV7-6 and TRBJ2-5, with D possibly TRBD2 on 5 matching bases. V lost 5 bases and J lost 4, with 11 bases in between. Germline loops: CDR1 SGHVS, CDR2 FNYEAQ. CDR3 length: 13 amino acids.

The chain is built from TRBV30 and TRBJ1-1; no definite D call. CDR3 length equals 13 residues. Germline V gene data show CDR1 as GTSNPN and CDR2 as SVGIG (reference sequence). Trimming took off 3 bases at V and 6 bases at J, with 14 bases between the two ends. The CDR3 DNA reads TGTGCCTGGAGGGTTCGCAGAACGGCTGAAGCTTTCTTT. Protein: CAWRVRRTAEAFF.

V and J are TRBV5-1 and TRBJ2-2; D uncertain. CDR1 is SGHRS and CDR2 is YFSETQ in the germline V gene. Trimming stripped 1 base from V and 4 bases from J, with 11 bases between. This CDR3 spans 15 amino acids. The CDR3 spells CASSLSQGFTGELFF. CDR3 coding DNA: TGCGCCAGCAGCTTGAGTCAAGGGTTCACCGGGGAGCTGTTTTTT.

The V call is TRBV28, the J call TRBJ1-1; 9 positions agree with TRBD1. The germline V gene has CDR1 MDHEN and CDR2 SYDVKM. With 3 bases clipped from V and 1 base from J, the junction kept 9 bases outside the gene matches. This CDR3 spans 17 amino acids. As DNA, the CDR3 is TGTGCCAGCAGTTTGCGGGACAGGGTGTTTTCGAACACTGAAGCTTTCTTT. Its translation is CASSLRDRVFSNTEAFF.

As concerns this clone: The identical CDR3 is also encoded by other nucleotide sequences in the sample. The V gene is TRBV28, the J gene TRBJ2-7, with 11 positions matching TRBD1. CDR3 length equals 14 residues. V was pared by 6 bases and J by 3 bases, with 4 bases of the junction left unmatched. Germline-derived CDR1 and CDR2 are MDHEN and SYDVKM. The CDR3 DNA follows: TGTGCCAGCAGCCCCGGGACAGGGGGCTACGAGCAGTACTTC. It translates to CASSPGTGGYEQYF.